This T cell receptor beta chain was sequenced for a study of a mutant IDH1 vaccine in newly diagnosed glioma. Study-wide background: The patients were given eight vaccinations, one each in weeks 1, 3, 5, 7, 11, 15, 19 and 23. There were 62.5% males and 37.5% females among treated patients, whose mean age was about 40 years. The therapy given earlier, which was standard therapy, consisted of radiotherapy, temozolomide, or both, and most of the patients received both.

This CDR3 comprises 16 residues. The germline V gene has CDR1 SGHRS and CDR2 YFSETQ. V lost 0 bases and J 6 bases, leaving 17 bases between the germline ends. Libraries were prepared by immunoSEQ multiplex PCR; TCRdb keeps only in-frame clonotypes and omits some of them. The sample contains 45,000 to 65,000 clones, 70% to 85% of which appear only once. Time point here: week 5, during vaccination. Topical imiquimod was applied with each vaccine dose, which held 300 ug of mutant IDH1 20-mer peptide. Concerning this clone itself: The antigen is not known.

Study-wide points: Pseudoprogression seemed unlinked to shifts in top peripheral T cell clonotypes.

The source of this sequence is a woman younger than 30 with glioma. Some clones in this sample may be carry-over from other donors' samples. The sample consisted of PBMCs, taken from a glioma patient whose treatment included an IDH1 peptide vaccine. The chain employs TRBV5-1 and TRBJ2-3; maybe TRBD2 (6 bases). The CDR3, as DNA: TGCGCCAGCAGCTTGGCCTCTAGCGCCTCCGGTGATACGCAGTATTTT. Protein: CASSLASSASGDTQYF.